The 3 T cell receptor beta chains reported below all come from one sample, sequenced in a study of identical twins. TCRdb redid the calling of the 5' RACE reads with MiXCR, one entry per CDR3 protein. The profile shows just over 500,000 distinct CDR3 sequences, less than 25% of them singletons. The data were also submitted as part of a second study, on T cells expressing NK-cell markers.

Sequencing was done on a sample of CD4+ T cells sorted from blood. These receptor sequences come from a woman younger than 30 in good health.

This clonotype was detected a few times. The chain recombines TRBV20-1 with TRBJ2-3, with D unclear. V dropped 6 bases and J dropped 4 bases, with 11 bases sitting between them. CDR1 DFQATT and CDR2 SNEGSKA come from the germline V gene (reference sequence). The CDR3 has 12 amino acids. The CDR3 protein is CSAPPRADTQYF. In DNA, the CDR3 is TGCAGTGCACCTCCCCGCGCAGATACGCAGTATTTT.

In this sample, this clonotype turned up a few times. This rearrangement joins TRBV29-1 to TRBJ2-2, with D possibly being TRBD2 (7 bases). The CDR3 loop spans 14 amino acids. V was pared by 6 bases and J by 2 bases, with 13 bases between. Germline V CDR1 and CDR2: SQVTM, ANQGSEA. This CDR3 reads CSVGGGFNTGELFF. CDR3 sequence (DNA): TGCAGCGTAGGGGGGGGCTTCAACACCGGGGAGCTGTTTTTT.

This clonotype was counted only a few times. This rearrangement joins TRBV12-3 or TRBV12-4 to TRBJ1-1; D is perhaps TRBD1 (5 bases). V was shortened by 6 bases and J by 1 base, with 12 bases between the two germline ends. The CDR3 is made up of 14 amino acids. In DNA form, the CDR3 reads TGTGCCAGCAGGGCGGGACTCGGGAACACTGAAGCTTTCTTT. This gives the protein CASRAGLGNTEAFF.